Shown below are 24 T cell receptor beta chains from a single sample sequenced in a study of blood T cell repertoires in COVID-19. The assay was immunoSEQ multiplex PCR, and TCRdb's table has in-frame clones only and misses some. The sample shows fewer than 300,000 clones, approximately 84% of them seen only once. The source material was peripheral blood. The source of these receptors is a person aged 65 to 79 with COVID-19, enrolled during active disease.

This sequence joins TRBV5-8 and TRBJ2-3; the D gene is possibly TRBD2 (5 bases). Germline-derived CDR1 and CDR2 are SGHTS and YDEGEE. The V gene lost 4 bases and the J gene lost 2 bases, with 17 bases spanning the gap. The CDR3 consists of 16 residues. DNA for the CDR3: TGTGCCAGCAGCCAAACGCGAGGGCCACTCACAGATACGCAGTATTTT. Translated, it gives CASSQTRGPLTDTQYF.

The rearrangement links TRBV10-3 to TRBJ1-2; possibly TRBD1 for D (5 bases). Germline lookup yields CDR1 ENHRY and CDR2 SYGVKD. Trimming took 2 bases from V and 6 from J, leaving 13 bases between them. The CDR3 runs to 14 residues. Here the CDR3 reads CAISEGNWGDGYTF. DNA for the CDR3: TGTGCCATCAGTGAGGGGAATTGGGGGGATGGCTACACCTTC.

This chain uses TRBV29-1 with TRBJ1-2; a possible D gene is TRBD1 (5 bases). The ends were cut back, 5 bases at V and 5 bases at J, with 9 bases in the middle. This CDR3 region has 11 residues. The germline gives CDR1 SQVTM, CDR2 ANQGSEA. As DNA, the CDR3 is TGCAGCGTTTGGGGGGAGTATGGCTACACCTTC. This gives the protein CSVWGEYGYTF. Variable domain in full (rest from reference TRBV29-1 and TRBJ1-2): SAVISQKPSRDICQRGTSLTIQCQVDSQVTMMFWYRQQPGQSLTLIATANQGSEATYESGFVIDKFPISRPNLTFSTLTVSNMSPEDSSIYLCSVWGEYGYTFGSGTRLTVV.

The rearrangement uses TRBV5-1 and TRBJ2-7; a weak D match, TRBD2 (5 bases). Germline loops: CDR1 SGHRS, CDR2 YFSETQ. Deletions cut 1 base from V and 0 bases from J, with 11 bases between. CDR3 length: 15 amino acids. CDR3 bases: TGCGCCAGCAGCTTGATAGGACTGTCCTCCTACGAGCAGTACTTC. Amino acids: CASSLIGLSSYEQYF.

The chain links TRBV5-6 to TRBJ2-7; the match to TRBD1 covers 9 bases. The CDR3 consists of 15 residues. Unmatched junction bases numbered 8, after V lost 5 bases and J lost 2 bases. Germline loops: CDR1 SGHDT, CDR2 YYEEEE. This chain's CDR3 is CASSSEGQGTYEQYF. CDR3 coding DNA: TGTGCCAGCAGTTCCGAGGGACAGGGTACCTACGAGCAGTACTTC.

This sequence joins TRBV3-1 (or the pseudogene TRBV3-2) and TRBJ2-3, with D possibly being TRBD1 (6 bases). This CDR3 comprises 15 residues. Germline CDR1 and CDR2: LGHDT and YNNKEL (reference sequence). V lost 4 bases to trimming and J lost 3 bases, with 14 bases between them. The DNA for the CDR3 is TGTGCCAGCAGCCTAGCCTTGGGGGCAACAGATACGCAGTATTTT. It yields the protein CASSLALGATDTQYF.

The rearrangement uses TRBV7-9 and TRBJ2-5; 9 nucleotides agree with TRBD1. Looked up from germline, CDR1 is SEHNR and CDR2 is FQNEAQ (reference sequence). V trimming: 4 bases; J trimming: 2 bases; junction bases outside the gene matches: 5. The CDR3 is 15 residues long. CDR3 in DNA: TGTGCCAGCAGCTCCAGGACAGGGGAACAAGAGACCCAGTACTTC. Translating gives CASSSRTGEQETQYF.

A remark on this clone: Other nucleotide sequences from this sample produce the same CDR3. The V call is TRBV5-1, the J call TRBJ1-5; unclear D gene. This CDR3 contains 13 residues. V was trimmed by 0 bases and J by 4 bases, leaving 5 bases between them. Germline CDR1 reads SGHRS; CDR2 reads YFSETQ. In DNA form, the CDR3 reads TGCGCCAGCAGCTTGGCCGGGAATCAGCCCCAGCATTTT. Translated: CASSLAGNQPQHF. Combining the CDR3 with reference TRBV5-1 and TRBJ1-5 gives the whole variable domain KAGVTQTPRYLIKTRGQQVTLSCSPISGHRSVSWYQQTPGQGLQFLFEYFSETQRNKGNFPGRFSGRQFSNSRSEMNVSTLELGDSALYLCASSLAGNQPQHFGDGTRLSIL.

The rearrangement links TRBV16 to TRBJ2-1; unclear D gene. V was pared by 0 bases and J by 7 bases, with 16 bases between. CDR3 length equals 16 residues. Per the germline V gene, CDR1 is KGHSY and CDR2 is FQNENV. DNA of the CDR3: TGTGCCAGCAGCCAATCGCCGACATTGGGTAAGAATGAGCAGTTCTTC. Translating gives CASSQSPTLGKNEQFF.

The chain carries TRBV5-1 and TRBJ2-2; D not certain. The germline V and J ends were trimmed by 0 bases and 2 bases, with 8 bases remaining between them. The CDR3 is 15 amino acids. Germline CDR1 is SGHRS and CDR2 is YFSETQ. CDR3 bases: TGCGCCAGCAGCTTGGCCTCAGGCAACACCGGGGAGCTGTTTTTT. Residues: CASSLASGNTGELFF.

The rearrangement uses TRBV28 and TRBJ1-2; D ambiguous. Trimming removed 5 bases at V and 9 bases at J, with 16 bases between. Germline assignment: CDR1 MDHEN and CDR2 SYDVKM. The length of the CDR3 is 13 residues. CDR3 DNA sequence: TGTGCCAGCAGTCCCCCGCGGGTCAGTCGCTACACCTTC. Amino acids: CASSPPRVSRYTF.

The chain joins TRBV29-1 to TRBJ2-1; TRBD2 matches 10 bases. CDR1 SQVTM and CDR2 ANQGSEA come from the germline V gene. This CDR3 is 20 amino acids long. J lost 0 bases, V lost 0 bases, and 14 bases had no gene match. The CDR3 DNA is TGCAGCGTTGAAGAAGCGGGAGGGGTAGTAGCGGTAAGCTCCTACAATGAGCAGTTCTTC. It specifies CSVEEAGGVVAVSSYNEQFF.

V is TRBV6-5 and J is TRBJ1-6; TRBD1 might be the D (6 bases). Germline V gene data show CDR1 as MNHEY and CDR2 as SVGAGI. CDR3 length: 12 amino acids. V was cut by 10 bases and J by 8 bases, with 12 bases left in between. Here the CDR3 reads CATADSYSPLHF. CDR3 coding DNA: TGTGCCACCGCGGACAGTTATTCACCCCTCCACTTT.

V and J are TRBV9 and TRBJ2-5, with 7 bases lining up with TRBD1. With V trimmed by 1 base and J by 7 bases, 7 bases remained unmatched. Germline CDR1 reads SGDLS; CDR2 reads YYNGEE. The CDR3 runs to 14 residues. The CDR3 spells CASSVSQGEGTQYF. The DNA of the CDR3 is TGTGCCAGCAGCGTAAGCCAGGGGGAAGGGACCCAGTACTTC.

This chain uses TRBV3-1 (or the pseudogene TRBV3-2) with TRBJ1-1, with D unresolved. With 1 base removed from V and 4 bases from J, the gap between germline ends came to 13 bases. The CDR3 runs 15 residues. Germline CDR1 LGHDT, CDR2 YNNKEL (reference sequence). The CDR3 sequence is CASSQGVGPGTEAFF. Here the CDR3 DNA reads TGTGCCAGCAGCCAAGGGGTGGGCCCTGGCACTGAAGCTTTCTTT.

This rearrangement joins TRBV11-2 to TRBJ2-7, with 8 positions matching TRBD1. Losses at the gene ends were 6 bases for V and 0 bases for J; bases not matched to a gene: 7. CDR3 length: 15 residues. Per germline, CDR1 SGHAT and CDR2 FQNNGV. The CDR3 nucleotides read TGTGCCAGCAGACGAGCCGGGACAGGCTCCTACGAGCAGTACTTC. Its protein product is CASRRAGTGSYEQYF.

This clone showed up just a few times. The chain links TRBV6-2 or TRBV6-3 to TRBJ2-5, with D possibly matching TRBD1 (6 bases). The V end was cut by 6 bases, the J end by 4 bases, with 18 bases between. Germline lookup yields CDR1 MNHEY and CDR2 SVGEGT. The CDR3 is 15 amino acids. CDR3 sequence reads: CASSDLRGVGETQYF. The CDR3 DNA reads TGTGCCAGCAGCGACCTCAGGGGAGTCGGAGAGACCCAGTACTTC.

The chain recombines TRBV9 with TRBJ2-7, with 10 bases fitting TRBD1. The CDR3 contains 14 residues. CDR1 is SGDLS, CDR2 YYNGEE, per germline. J gave up 2 bases and V 4 bases, and 3 bases lay outside the gene matches. DNA of the CDR3: TGTGCCAGCAGCTCCGGACAGGGGGCCTACGAGCAGTACTTC. Encoded protein: CASSSGQGAYEQYF.

J is TRBJ2-2 and V is TRBV7-3; 10 nucleotides align to TRBD2. Per the germline V gene, CDR1 is SGHTA and CDR2 is FQGTGA. This CDR3 has 15 amino acids. V was pared by 8 bases and J by 3 bases, with 6 bases of the junction left unmatched. The CDR3 nucleotides read TGTGCCAGCGGGGGGACTAGCGCGGACACCGGGGAGCTGTTTTTT. Its protein product is CASGGTSADTGELFF. The variable domain in full, with the rest retrieved from reference TRBV7-3 and TRBJ2-2, is GAGVSQTPSNKVTEKGKYVELRCDPISGHTALYWYRQSLGQGPEFLIYFQGTGAADDSGLPNDRFFAVRPEGSVSTLKIQRTERGDSAVYLCASGGTSADTGELFFGEGSRLTVL.

As DNA, the CDR3 is TGCGCCAGCAGCCGAACAAGTAGACAGGGAGGAGGAGGATATGGCTACACCTTC. The encoded protein is CASSRTSRQGGGGYGYTF. V is TRBV4-3 and J is TRBJ1-2, with TRBD1 matching over 7 bases. Germline trimming cut 4 bases from V and 5 bases from J; bases unmatched to any gene: 19. CDR1 and CDR2 from the germline V gene are LGHNA and YSLEER. The CDR3 consists of 18 residues.

The V gene is TRBV9, the J gene TRBJ2-2; D gene uncertain. This CDR3 comprises 14 residues. The ends were cut back, 4 bases at V and 4 bases at J, with 11 bases in the middle. CDR1 is SGDLS and CDR2 is YYNGEE in the germline V gene. Here the CDR3 reads CASSTQAFTGELFF. In DNA form, the CDR3 reads TGTGCCAGCAGCACCCAGGCCTTCACCGGGGAGCTGTTTTTT. Full variable domain (outside the CDR3, taken from reference TRBV9 and TRBJ2-2): DSGVTQTPKHLITATGQRVTLRCSPRSGDLSVYWYQQSLDQGLQFLIQYYNGEERAKGNILERFSAQQFPDLHSELNLSSLELGDSALYFCASSTQAFTGELFFGEGSRLTVL.

The gene calls are TRBV6-1 and TRBJ2-7; D perhaps matches TRBD1 (7 bases). The germline V gene has CDR1 MNHNS and CDR2 SASEGT. Deletions cut 2 bases from V and 5 bases from J, with 16 bases between. The CDR3 runs to 15 residues. CDR3 sequence (DNA): TGTGCCAGCAGTGAATTTTCACAGGGGAGGAACGAGCAGTACTTC. This gives the protein CASSEFSQGRNEQYF.

CDR3 bases: TGTGCCAGTATAGCGGGAGTAACCTACAATGAGCAGTTCTTC. This encodes CASIAGVTYNEQFF. This chain uses TRBV7-9 with TRBJ2-1, with TRBD2 identical over 9 bases. This CDR3 is built from 14 residues. Germline loops: CDR1 SEHNR, CDR2 FQNEAQ (reference sequence). With 9 bases clipped from V and 2 bases from J, the junction kept 5 bases outside the gene matches.

This rearrangement joins TRBV30 to TRBJ2-7; a possible D gene is TRBD1 (6 bases). Germline V gene sequence: CDR1 GTSNPN, CDR2 SVGIG (reference sequence). The V end was cut by 5 bases, the J end by 2 bases, with 10 bases between. This CDR3 contains 12 residues. The CDR3 sequence is CAWAQGTYEQYF. In DNA, the CDR3 is TGTGCCTGGGCCCAGGGGACCTACGAGCAGTACTTC. Combining the CDR3 with reference TRBV30 and TRBJ2-7 gives the whole variable domain SQTIHQWPATLVQPVGSPLSLECTVEGTSNPNLYWYRQAAGRGLQLLFYSVGIGQISSEVPQNLSASRPQDRQFILSSKKLLLSDSGFYLCAWAQGTYEQYFGPGTRLTVT.